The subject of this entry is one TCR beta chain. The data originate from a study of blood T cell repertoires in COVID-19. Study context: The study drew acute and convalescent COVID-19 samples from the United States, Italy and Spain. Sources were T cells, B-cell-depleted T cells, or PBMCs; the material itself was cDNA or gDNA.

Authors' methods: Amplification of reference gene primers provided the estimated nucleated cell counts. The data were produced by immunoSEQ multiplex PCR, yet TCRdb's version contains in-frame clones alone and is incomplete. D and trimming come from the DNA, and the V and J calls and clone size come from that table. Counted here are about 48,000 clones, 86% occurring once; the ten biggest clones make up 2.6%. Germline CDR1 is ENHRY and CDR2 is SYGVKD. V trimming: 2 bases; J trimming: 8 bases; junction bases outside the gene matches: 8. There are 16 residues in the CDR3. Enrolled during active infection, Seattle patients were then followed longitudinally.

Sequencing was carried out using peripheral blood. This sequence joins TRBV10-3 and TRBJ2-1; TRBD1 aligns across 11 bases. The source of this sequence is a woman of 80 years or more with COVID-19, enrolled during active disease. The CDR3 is CAISERLRTGGDEQFF. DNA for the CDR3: TGTGCCATCAGTGAGCGACTTAGGACAGGGGGCGATGAGCAGTTCTTC.